What follows describes a single T cell receptor beta chain. This clone was detected a few times. Its antigen remains unidentified. No base-level quality is on record; no much larger clone is a single base apart. The donors were healthy, HIV-negative adults with no recently reported acute infections or vaccinations. All donors were Caucasian adults living in Nashville, Tennessee, USA. CD4+ T cells were enriched by magnetic negative selection; naive cells were then positively selected on CD45RA, and the negative fraction formed the memory subset. Blood was collected by leukapheresis, and PBMCs were isolated by Ficoll-Histopaque density gradient centrifugation and then cryopreserved in liquid nitrogen vapor phase. Analytical flow cytometry was used to check the purity and quantity of each magnetically sorted T cell population. Genomic DNA was isolated from each sorted fraction and quantified by UV absorbance on a Nanodrop 2000c.

The data belong to a study of shared clonotypes between healthy human individuals (dated by TCRdb to the early 2020s). General notes on the study: The cohort comprised a couple of women and a few men aged 18 to 49 years. Per donor, three plates each were used for CD4 naive and CD4 memory, two for CD8 naive, and one for CD8 memory. Blood TCR repertoires of a handful of healthy adults were deeply sequenced to estimate repertoire size and the extent of clonotype sharing between individuals. Libraries were prepared and TCR repertoires were sequenced by different laboratories using diverse techniques, in order to increase sequencing depth and limit assay-specific biases. Leukapheresis yielded between about 0.85 and 9.5 billion PBMCs per donor. What the research found in general, with its limitations: Naive subsets generally had larger estimated clonotype richness than memory subsets. Pairwise subsampling led to the expectation that sequencing depth would affect the degree of clonotype sharing among donors. Approximately 5% of naive CD4, 3% to 4% of naive CD8, approximately 2% of memory CD4, and less than 0.45% of memory CD8 clonotypes were shared across several donors. Because the study included only a small number of donors, the genetic and exposure-history diversity represented was limited. Sampling was restricted to blood, and TCR repertoires in tissues likely differ from the TCR repertoires found in blood. Even with the large sequencing depth, rarefaction of the sorted-subset datasets indicated that sequencing was incomplete. Clonotypes shared by all four sorted-subset donors showed higher generation probabilities than non-shared clonotypes.

CDR1 and CDR2, looked up from the germline V gene, are SGDLS and YYNGEE. The junction shows trimming of 2 bases on V and 7 bases on J, plus 13 bases between the germline ends. The CDR3 numbers 13 residues from cysteine through phenylalanine. The read is trimmed to its CDR3 DNA, 39 bases read in frame from base 1. TCR CDR3 regions were amplified from genomic DNA by multiplex PCR using the deep immunoSEQ assay. Genomic DNA extracted from each cell subset was distributed evenly over all wells of several immunoSEQ 96-well plates, and each plate served as one replicate. For sorted subsets, around 200 ng genomic DNA, equal to 30,000 or so T cell genomes, was loaded into each replicate PCR. The purified libraries were quantified using a Qubit 3.0 fluorometer, sized with a Bioanalyzer 2100, and then quantified again using the KAPA Library Quantification kit. A separate single-read 150-cycle Illumina NextSeq 550 flow cell was used to sequence each immunoSEQ 96-well plate. The source study handled its data this way. Because the immunoSEQ output held only junctional sequences and lacked quality scores, the filtering could not match the filtering applied to full-length reads. To assign V/J genes and CDR3, sequences were annotated against IMGT germline references using PyIR, a Python wrapper for IgBLAST v1.9. Any read was removed if the V/J assignment was weak (E-value above 1e-6), the CDR3 was missing, or the read contained stop codons, out-of-frame junctions, or ambiguous translated residues. A V3J clonotype was defined by an identical inferred V gene, J gene, and CDR3 amino acid sequence. Percentage overlap between repertoires was calculated by dividing the number of shared unique clonotypes by the size of the smaller repertoire. RTK rarefaction, the Chao1 estimator, and Recon v2.1 estimates of unobserved clonotypes were used to assess repertoire richness. Generation probabilities for all TCRbeta clonotypes obtained by the gDNA method from a handful of donors were computed using OLGA. TCRdb retrieved this table from immuneACCESS and kept in-frame rearrangements only. Not all clones are present; in checked studies, unresolved V genes account for under half, and no reason is known for the remainder. The DNA gave D and trimming, while V, J and clone size come from that table. The sample profile shows around 1 million clones; 76% of them were found once. The ten top clones hold approximately 1.5% of the sample.

This sequence originates from a man younger than 35 in good health. The specimen was memory CD4+ T cells sorted from blood. The cell subset or site label, read with the paper, signifies: CD45RA-negative fraction. The chain links TRBV9 with TRBJ2-7; a tentative D call is TRBD1 (6 bases match). The DNA is TGTGCCAGCAGCGTTTCTGGGGGCAGGGAGCAGTACTTC. Its protein reads: CASSVSGGREQYF.